Below, one T cell receptor beta chain is given with its context. The source of the sample is a study of T cells in Graves' hyperthyroidism and ophthalmopathy. The source material, RNA transcripts, was used to amplify TCR beta CDR3 regions. With the HTBI primer set, the TCR CDR3 went through a first round of RT-PCR. TCRdb re-derived calls from the multiplex PCR reads in MiXCR, one entry per CDR3 protein. The table has under 550,000 distinct CDR3 sequences, roughly an eighth seen once. The CDR3 is 16 residues long. The germline V gene has CDR1 MNHNS and CDR2 SASEGT. V gave up 3 bases and J gave up 7 bases; unmatched junction bases: 10.

This chain connects TRBV6-1 to TRBJ2-7; 12 bases match TRBD2. The source is a woman between 18 and 29 years old with Graves' hyperthyroidism. The specimen sequenced was blood. The DNA of the CDR3 is TGTGCCAGCAGTGATCAACTAGCGGGAGGTAAAAATGAGCAGTACTTC. This encodes CASSDQLAGGKNEQYF.